A selection of T cell receptor beta chains follows, all from one sample in a study of blood T cells in healthy people across ages. TCRdb used MiXCR to reprocess the 5' RACE reads, holding one entry per CDR3 protein. The sample lists about 730,000 distinct CDR3 sequences, more than 40% occurring once. The sequenced material came from blood. Every receptor here comes from a woman aged 60-75 years in good health. Each CDR3 is given with its conserved first and last residue. A D gene is named only where the DNA matches it firmly. Clone size is not always given. Where it is, it says once, few, many or a class for expanded clones.

.	TRBJ2-5	TRBV20-1	TRBD1	CSAPAWTGVETQYF	TGCAGTGCCCCCGCATGGACAGGGGTAGAGACCCAGTACTTC
.	TRBJ1-2	TRBV7-2	.	CASSPRGIGYGYTF	TGTGCCAGCAGCCCGAGGGGGATAGGCTATGGCTACACCTTC
.	TRBJ2-2	TRBV4-2	.	CASSQEASDWELFF	TGTGCCAGCAGCCAAGAGGCTTCCGACTGGGAGCTGTTTTTT
.	TRBJ2-5	TRBV20-1	.	CSARDRRDIEETQYF	TGCAGTGCTAGAGACCGCCGGGACATTGAGGAGACCCAGTACTTC
.	TRBJ2-2	TRBV7-2	.	CASSPRTRNTGELFF	TGTGCCAGCAGCCCTAGGACCAGGAACACCGGGGAGCTGTTTTTT
few	TRBJ2-7	TRBV20-1	.	CSAQTHSSYEQYF	TGCAGTGCTCAGACTCACAGCTCCTACGAGCAGTACTTC
.	TRBJ2-2	TRBV4-2	TRBD2	CASSLLAGGRANTGELFF	TGTGCCAGCAGTCTACTAGCGGGAGGCCGGGCGAACACCGGGGAGCTGTTTTTT
few	TRBJ2-1	TRBV7-3	TRBD2	CASSLRGLAGGAQFF	TGTGCCAGCAGCTTACGGGGACTAGCGGGGGGTGCTCAGTTCTTC
few	TRBJ1-1	TRBV6-5	.	CASRSGNAGDTEAFF	TGTGCCAGCAGGTCCGGGAACGCGGGGGACACTGAAGCTTTCTTT
few	TRBJ1-4	TRBV9	TRBD1	CASSTLPQGTNEKLFF	TGTGCCAGCAGCACCCTCCCACAGGGGACTAATGAAAAACTGTTTTTT
.	TRBJ2-3	TRBV27	TRBD1	CASSLDLGQAWADTQYF	TGTGCCAGCAGTTTAGACCTAGGACAGGCCTGGGCAGATACGCAGTATTTT
.	TRBJ1-6	TRBV9	.	CASSVDRISSYNSPLHF	TGTGCCAGCAGCGTGGACCGAATTAGCTCCTATAATTCACCCCTCCACTTT
.	TRBJ2-5	TRBV29-1	.	CSARQSVAQYF	TGCAGCGCCCGACAGAGTGTGGCCCAGTACTTC
many	TRBJ2-5	TRBV7-6	.	CASSLVDQETQYF	TGTGCCAGCAGCTTAGTAGACCAAGAGACCCAGTACTTC
many	TRBJ2-3	TRBV10-1	.	CASSAEDTQYF	TGCGCCAGCAGTGCAGAAGATACGCAGTATTTT
once	TRBJ2-2	TRBV6-5	.	CASSWKNGELFF	TGTGCCAGCAGTTGGAAGAACGGGGAGCTGTTTTTT
.	TRBJ1-1	TRBV30	.	CARTVQMNTEAFF	TGTGCCAGGACAGTTCAAATGAACACTGAAGCTTTCTTT
few	TRBJ2-3	TRBV11-2	.	CASSETGDTQYF	TGTGCCAGCAGCGAAACGGGAGATACGCAGTATTTT
many	TRBJ2-7	TRBV6-5	TRBD1	CASSYSVTGGTYEQYF	TGTGCCAGCAGTTACTCGGTAACAGGGGGAACCTACGAGCAGTACTTC
.	TRBJ2-1	TRBV4-3	.	CASSQDRSGERPTYNVQFF	TGCGCCAGCAGCCAAGATAGGAGTGGGGAGCGTCCCACCTACAATGTGCAGTTCTTC
.	TRBJ1-2	TRBV6-2/TRBV6-3	.	CASRPPGSNYGYTF	TGTGCCAGCAGACCCCCGGGGTCGAACTATGGCTACACCTTC
.	TRBJ1-1	TRBV4-2	.	CASSQSKLMNTEAFF	TGTGCCAGCAGCCAGTCAAAGCTGATGAACACTGAAGCTTTCTTT
few	TRBJ2-3	TRBV20-1	.	CSASHREFSTDTQYF	TGCAGTGCTAGTCATCGGGAGTTTAGCACAGATACGCAGTATTTT
.	TRBJ2-5	TRBV10-3	.	CAISRRTGGEETQYF	TGTGCCATCAGTCGTCGGACAGGAGGGGAAGAGACCCAGTACTTC
once	TRBJ2-5	TRBV7-9	TRBD1	CASGRYGQGYQETQYF	TGTGCCAGCGGTCGATACGGACAGGGGTACCAAGAGACCCAGTACTTC
.	TRBJ2-7	TRBV27	.	CASRSGRTDPYNEQYF	TGTGCCAGCCGTTCCGGGCGGACGGACCCCTACAATGAGCAGTACTTC
.	TRBJ2-3	TRBV28	.	CASSRTPDTQYF	TGTGCCAGCAGCCGTACCCCAGATACGCAGTATTTT
few	TRBJ1-2	TRBV7-2	.	CASSLTMTGYTF	TGTGCCAGCAGCTTAACAATGACTGGCTACACCTTC
.	TRBJ1-1	TRBV20-1	.	CSARPGGQEAFF	TGCAGTGCTAGACCGGGCGGACAAGAAGCTTTCTTT
.	TRBJ2-3	TRBV6-5	TRBD1	CASSSTGVLQYF	TGTGCCAGCAGTTCCACAGGGGTCCTGCAGTATTTT
.	TRBJ2-1	TRBV12-3/TRBV12-4	.	CASSFDFGVGNEQFF	TGTGCCAGCAGTTTTGACTTCGGAGTGGGCAATGAGCAGTTCTTC
.	TRBJ2-7	TRBV4-1	.	CASSHGPDYEQYF	TGCGCCAGCAGCCACGGACCGGACTACGAGCAGTACTTC
.	TRBJ1-5	TRBV12-3/TRBV12-4	TRBD1	CASSPLTGGGQPQHF	TGTGCCAGCAGTCCGCTTACAGGGGGAGGTCAGCCCCAGCATTTT
.	TRBJ2-3	TRBV20-1	.	CSAGGSDSTDTQYF	TGCAGTGCTGGGGGTAGCGACAGCACAGATACGCAGTATTTT
few	TRBJ2-7	TRBV6-2/TRBV6-3	TRBD2	CASSSGTTSYEQYF	TGTGCCAGCAGCTCAGGGACTACCTCCTACGAGCAGTACTTC
few	TRBJ2-3	TRBV5-1	.	CASSLVGGPDTQYF	TGCGCCAGCAGCTTGGTTGGGGGCCCAGATACGCAGTATTTT
.	TRBJ2-7	TRBV7-3	.	CSSSLVGGYEQYF	TGTTCCAGCAGCTTAGTGGGCGGCTACGAGCAGTACTTC
few	TRBJ2-3	TRBV5-1	.	CASSGGSGGLSTDTQYF	TGCGCCAGCAGCGGAGGCAGCGGAGGTCTGAGCACAGATACGCAGTATTTT
few	TRBJ1-2	TRBV12-3/TRBV12-4	.	CASSLNREDYGYTF	TGTGCCAGCAGTCTCAACAGGGAGGACTATGGCTACACCTTC
.	TRBJ1-1	TRBV6-1	.	CASSEASGGTEAFF	TGTGCCAGCAGTGAAGCGTCGGGGGGCACTGAAGCTTTCTTT
.	TRBJ2-1	TRBV9	.	CASSPRTIANEQFF	TGTGCCAGCAGCCCCCGGACCATCGCCAATGAGCAGTTCTTC
few	TRBJ1-4	TRBV20-1	.	CSARDRRRGDEKLFF	TGCAGTGCTAGAGATCGTAGGAGAGGAGATGAAAAACTGTTTTTT
once	TRBJ2-1	TRBV5-1	TRBD1	CASSPGDSPYNEQFF	TGCGCCAGCAGCCCTGGGGACAGCCCCTACAATGAGCAGTTCTTC
few	TRBJ1-1	TRBV12-3/TRBV12-4	TRBD1	CASSFHRGSTEAFF	TGTGCCAGCAGTTTTCACAGGGGGTCCACTGAAGCTTTCTTT
.	TRBJ1-2	TRBV9	.	CASSYIPLGLGDGYTF	TGTGCCAGCAGTTACATCCCCCTAGGGCTCGGTGATGGCTACACCTTC
few	TRBJ2-1	TRBV9	TRBD2	CASSEGGGTSGSYEQFF	TGTGCCAGCAGCGAGGGGGGGGGGACTAGCGGGAGTTATGAGCAGTTCTTC
.	TRBJ2-2	TRBV7-2	.	CASSLATGGSGELFF	TGTGCCAGCAGCTTAGCGACGGGCGGATCCGGGGAGCTGTTTTTT